This T cell receptor beta chain was captured in a study of blood T cell repertoires in COVID-19. Sequenced by immunoSEQ multiplex PCR; TCRdb stores in-frame clones only, minus some. The sample lists 110,000 or so clones, just under 90% occurring once. V was cut by 3 bases and J by 5 bases, with 16 bases left in between. Germline V lookup: CDR1 MGHRA, CDR2 YSYEKL. The CDR3 is 15 amino acids. The sequenced material came from peripheral blood. The receptor comes from a woman aged 45-65 years with acute or convalescent COVID-19. The V and J genes are TRBV4-1 and TRBJ2-5; the D gene is possibly TRBD2 (6 bases). The CDR3 DNA follows: TGCGCCAGCAGCCAGGTGGGACTTTCAGCCGAGACCCAGTACTTC. It is translated as CASSQVGLSAETQYF.